This T cell receptor (beta chain) comes out of a study of T cells after yellow fever vaccination. Study-wide results and caveats: Contamination of FACS-sorted repertoires by abundant clonotypes from the bulk population could occur.

Details on this clonotype: Its antigen is unknown.

This CDR3 is 14 amino acids long. From germline, CDR1 is MNHEY and CDR2 SVGEGT. J lost 0 bases, V lost 8 bases, and 6 bases had no gene match. TCRdb re-analysed the 5' RACE reads in MiXCR, keeping a single row per CDR3 protein. The sample yields 300,000 to 400,000 distinct CDR3 sequences, about 10% seen once. Sequences were derived from CD4+ T cells sorted from PBMCs, sampled 45 days after the yellow fever booster vaccination. The source of this sequence is a man in his late teens or twenties who received the YFV17D yellow fever vaccine. The chain links TRBV6-2 or TRBV6-3 to TRBJ2-7; TRBD1 aligns across 8 bases. The CDR3 DNA sequence: TGTGCCAGCGGGGACAGGTTGAGCTCCTACGAGCAGTACGTC. Amino acid sequence: CASGDRLSSYEQYV.